The 18 T cell receptor beta chains given below trace back to one sample, sequenced in a study of shared clonotypes between healthy human individuals. This table comes from immunoSEQ multiplex PCR, and its TCRdb copy is limited to in-frame clones, with some not included. The sample carries 400,000 to 500,000 clones, 76% recorded once. Sequencing used PBMCs. Receptors were obtained from a woman between 40 and 55 years old in good health. Some clones in this sample may be carry-over from other donors' samples.

The chain recombines TRBV7-2 with TRBJ1-4; TRBD1 agrees at 8 bases. The CDR3 has 16 amino acids. Losses at the gene ends were 4 bases for V and 7 bases for J; bases not matched to a gene: 11. Germline CDR1 is SGHTA and CDR2 is FQGNSA. CDR3 protein: CASSSARQGRSEKLFF. CDR3 bases: TGTGCCAGCAGCTCCGCACGACAGGGGCGGTCTGAAAAACTGTTTTTT.

There are many counts of this clone. The V gene is TRBV7-9, the J gene TRBJ2-2; D not resolved. The length of the CDR3 is 15 residues. Trimming removed 5 bases from V and 0 bases from J, with 10 bases in between. Germline V gene data show CDR1 as SEHNR and CDR2 as FQNEAQ (reference sequence). CDR3 DNA: TGTGCCAGCAGCGCAGACGGCCCGAACACCGGGGAGCTGTTTTTT. Translated, it gives CASSADGPNTGELFF.

This chain links TRBV2 with TRBJ2-7; 8 bases are shared with TRBD2. The CDR3 totals 14 residues. The germline V gene has CDR1 SNHLY and CDR2 FYNNEI. V was pared by 5 bases and J by 3 bases, with 6 bases of the junction left unmatched. The CDR3 sequence is CASSFAGGFYEQYF. The CDR3 DNA reads as TGTGCCAGCAGTTTTGCGGGAGGCTTCTACGAGCAGTACTTC. The full variable domain, in which reference TRBV2 and TRBJ2-7 provide the parts outside the CDR3, is EPEVTQTPSHQVTQMGQEVILRCVPISNHLYFYWYRQILGQKVEFLVSFYNNEISEKSEIFDDQFSVERPDGSNFTLKIRSTKLEDSAMYFCASSFAGGFYEQYFGPGTRLTVT.

V gene TRBV7-8 combines with J gene TRBJ1-4, with D maybe TRBD1 (6 bases). In germline, CDR1 is SGHVS, CDR2 FQNEAQ. The length of the CDR3 is 17 residues. Trimming left V 0 bases short and J 8 bases short, with 19 bases between. This CDR3 is CASSLARQGLGWEKLFF. CDR3 nucleotides: TGTGCCAGCAGCTTAGCGCGGCAGGGGTTGGGATGGGAAAAACTGTTTTTT.

The chain uses TRBV4-1 and TRBJ2-1; 8 nucleotides align to TRBD2. CDR1 and CDR2 from the germline V gene are MGHRA and YSYEKL. The V segment lost 1 base and the J segment 2 bases; nucleotides outside the gene matches: 4. This CDR3 is 16 amino acids long. CDR3 protein: CASSQVAGTPYNEQFF. CDR3 sequence (DNA): TGCGCCAGCAGCCAAGTAGCGGGAACCCCCTACAATGAGCAGTTCTTC.

About this clone itself: A read error is the likely source, as a far larger clone sits one nucleotide away. The rearrangement joins TRBV30 to TRBJ2-5; D gene unclear. Germline V gene data show CDR1 as GTSNPN and CDR2 as SVGIG (reference sequence). Deletions cut 4 bases from V and 1 base from J, with 10 bases between. This CDR3 has 13 residues. In DNA, the CDR3 is TGTGCCTGGAATGGAGCTAGCCAAGAGACCCAGTACTTC. Encoded protein: CAWNGASQETQYF.

In this sample, this clone turned up a few times. This is likely an artifact of a read error, given a far larger clone one base away. This rearrangement joins TRBV5-4 to TRBJ2-7; D not certain. V was pared by 4 bases and J by 5 bases, with 13 bases between. CDR1 and CDR2 (germline): SGHNT, YYREEE (reference sequence). This CDR3 is 13 amino acids long. The DNA for the CDR3 is TGTGCCAGCAGCCTCCCCTCCATCCACGAGCAGTACTTC. Residues: CASSLPSIHEQYF.

The rearrangement joins TRBV5-1 to TRBJ1-2; D uncertain. This CDR3 region has 15 residues. From germline, CDR1 is SGHRS and CDR2 YFSETQ. V lost 0 bases, J lost 0 bases, and 9 bases lay in between. CDR3 sequence reads: CASSLGLRANYGYTF. DNA for the CDR3: TGCGCCAGCAGCTTGGGACTGAGAGCTAACTATGGCTACACCTTC.

The chain combines TRBV11-3 with TRBJ2-7; D perhaps matches TRBD2 (5 bases). Germline lookup yields CDR1 SGHNT and CDR2 YENEEA. With 5 bases removed from V and 2 bases from J, the gap between germline ends came to 13 bases. The CDR3 is 14 amino acids. The CDR3 region is CASSRTRITYEQYF. The DNA for the CDR3 is TGTGCCAGCAGCCGAACTAGGATCACCTACGAGCAGTACTTC.

This clone was seen more than once but under ten times. DNA of the CDR3: TGCAGTGCTAGAGACACAGATACGCAGTATTTT. Encoded protein: CSARDTDTQYF. J is TRBJ2-3 and V is TRBV20-1, with D uncertain. Trimming took 0 bases from V and 2 from J, leaving 0 bases between them. CDR3 length: 11 residues. Per the germline V gene, CDR1 is DFQATT and CDR2 is SNEGSKA (reference sequence).

This chain joins TRBV5-1 and TRBJ1-2; tentative D call: TRBD1 (5 bases). Germline V lookup: CDR1 SGHRS, CDR2 YFSETQ. The CDR3 runs 13 residues. The ends were cut back, 4 bases at V and 2 bases at J, with 9 bases in the middle. The CDR3 protein is CASSKDINYGYTF. The DNA of the CDR3 is TGCGCCAGCAGCAAGGACATAAACTATGGCTACACCTTC. Combining the CDR3 with reference TRBV5-1 and TRBJ1-2 gives the whole variable domain KAGVTQTPRYLIKTRGQQVTLSCSPISGHRSVSWYQQTPGQGLQFLFEYFSETQRNKGNFPGRFSGRQFSNSRSEMNVSTLELGDSALYLCASSKDINYGYTFGSGTRLTVV.

The chain uses TRBV10-1 and TRBJ2-1, with 13 bases lining up with TRBD2. CDR3 length: 15 amino acids. V gave up 6 bases and J gave up 4 bases; unmatched junction bases: 3. Germline V gives CDR1 WNHNN, CDR2 SYGVQD (reference sequence). DNA for the CDR3: TGCGCCAGCAGCCGACTAGCGGGAGGATACAATGAGCAGTTCTTC. Encoded protein: CASSRLAGGYNEQFF.

This chain uses TRBV11-2 with TRBJ2-5; tentatively, D is TRBD1 or TRBD2 (5 bases each). Germline V gene data show CDR1 as SGHAT and CDR2 as FQNNGV. Trimming took 5 bases from V and 3 from J, leaving 13 bases between them. The CDR3 spans 14 residues. CDR3 sequence: CASSTYGTEETQYF. Here the CDR3 DNA reads TGTGCCAGCAGCACTTACGGGACGGAAGAGACCCAGTACTTC.

The chain carries TRBV4-3 and TRBJ2-5; tentatively, D is TRBD1 (6 bases). The J call may be mistaken, given a closer DNA end match to TRBJ2-7. The length of the CDR3 is 16 residues. Germline CDR1 reads LGHNA; CDR2 reads YSLEER. CDR3 coding DNA: TGCGCCAGCAGCCAAGATAGTCGGGGACAAGCCTACGAGCAGTACTTC. Encoded protein: CASSQDSRGQAYEQYF.

The chain links TRBV7-7 to TRBJ2-1; 7 nucleotides match TRBD2. The CDR3 sequence is 13 residues long. Germline lookup yields CDR1 SSHAT and CDR2 FNYEAQ (reference sequence). The junction had 5 bases not matched to a gene; V was cut back by 5 bases and J by 7 bases. CDR3 in amino acids: CASSPGGGNEQFF. For the CDR3, the DNA is TGTGCCAGCAGCCCCGGGGGAGGGAATGAGCAGTTCTTC.

This sequence joins TRBV7-3 and TRBJ2-3, with 11 bases fitting TRBD2. Per germline, CDR1 SGHTA and CDR2 FQGTGA. The CDR3 runs to 18 residues. V trimming: 4 bases; J trimming: 0 bases; junction bases outside the gene matches: 9. CDR3 DNA sequence: TGTGCCAGCAGCTCTAACCTAGCGGGAGGCCCTAGCACAGATACGCAGTATTTT. Its translation is CASSSNLAGGPSTDTQYF.

This chain uses TRBV2 with TRBJ1-5; TRBD1 agrees at 9 bases. The germline V gene encodes CDR1 SNHLY and CDR2 FYNNEI. The CDR3 consists of 14 residues. V dropped 6 bases and J dropped 6; count of bases not matched to a gene: 6. CDR3 sequence: CASRRDREGQPQHF. CDR3 bases: TGTGCCAGCAGGAGGGACAGGGAGGGTCAGCCCCAGCATTTT.

This clone was seen at least ten times. The chain uses TRBV11-2 and TRBJ1-6; D gene ambiguous. The CDR3 has 12 residues. Germline loops: CDR1 SGHAT, CDR2 FQNNGV. The V end lost 3 bases, the J end lost 7 bases, and 4 bases lay between the germline ends. The CDR3 bases are TGTGCCAGCAGCTTCATCAATTCACCCCTCCACTTT. Amino acid sequence: CASSFINSPLHF.